The clone carrying this TCR beta chain was observed at least ten times. This sample was included in a study of blood T cell repertoires in COVID-19. Overall study context: Both acute and convalescent COVID-19 samples were obtained from the United States, Italy and Spain.

Authors' methods: Quantification of nucleated cells was approximated via reference gene primer amplification. Profiled with immunoSEQ multiplex PCR; TCRdb holds only in-frame clones, not every one. The V and J calls and clone size come from that table; D and trimming were worked out from the DNA. The data show 200,000 to 300,000 clones, with around 87% seen just once and about 3.3% held by the top ten. Germline CDR1 is MGHRA and CDR2 is YSYEKL. CDR3 length equals 14 residues. V was cut by 1 base and J by 0 bases, with 6 bases left in between. The J gene is TRBJ1-2, the V gene TRBV4-1, with D hard to call. This TCR came from a woman aged 40 to 50 with acute COVID-19. The specimen sequenced was PBMCs or T cells enriched from blood (not recorded which). CDR3 bases: TGCGCCAGCAGCCAAGGAGGCTCTAACTATGGCTACACCTTC. Its translation: CASSQGGSNYGYTF.